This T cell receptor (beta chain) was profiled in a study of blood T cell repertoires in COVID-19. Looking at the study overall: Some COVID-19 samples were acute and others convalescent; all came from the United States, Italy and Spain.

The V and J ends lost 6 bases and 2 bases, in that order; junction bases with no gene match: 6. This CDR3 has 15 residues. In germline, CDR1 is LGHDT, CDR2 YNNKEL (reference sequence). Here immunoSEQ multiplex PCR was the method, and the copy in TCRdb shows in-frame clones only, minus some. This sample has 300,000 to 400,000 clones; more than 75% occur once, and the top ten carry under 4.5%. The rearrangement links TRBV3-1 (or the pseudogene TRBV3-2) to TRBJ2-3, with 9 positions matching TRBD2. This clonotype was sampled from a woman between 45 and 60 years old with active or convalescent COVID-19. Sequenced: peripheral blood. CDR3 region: CASSQRLAVTDTQYF. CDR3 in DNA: TGTGCCAGCAGTCAAAGACTAGCGGTCACAGATACGCAGTATTTT.